Below are 28 T cell receptor beta chains sequenced from a single sample in a study of OX40 agonist ivuxolimab in advanced cancers. The data were produced by immunoSEQ multiplex PCR, yet TCRdb's version contains in-frame clones alone and is incomplete. The repertoire holds 70,000 to 95,000 clones, with 85% to 90% as singletons. The sequences come from CD4+ or CD8+ T cells sorted from blood, collected in a trial of the OX40 agonist ivuxolimab. Every receptor here comes from an adult with an advanced solid tumor such as melanoma, head and neck, liver or kidney cancer.

Only one count was recorded for this clone. The rearrangement joins TRBV2 to TRBJ2-3; 10 nucleotides match TRBD2. The J segment lost 3 bases and the V segment lost 8 bases, leaving 5 bases of the junction unmatched. The CDR3 is 14 amino acids. Germline CDR1 reads SNHLY; CDR2 reads FYNNEI. CDR3 residues: CASVTGLATDTQYF. The CDR3 nucleotides read TGTGCCAGCGTAACGGGACTAGCGACAGATACGCAGTATTTT.

The table lists this clone with many counts. The V call is TRBV7-3, the J call TRBJ2-7, with D perhaps TRBD2 (5 bases). The CDR3 extends over 13 amino acids. Germline values: CDR1 SGHTA, CDR2 FQGTGA. The ends were cut back, 5 bases at V and 6 bases at J, with 14 bases in the middle. The CDR3: CASSTDSVSEQYF. As DNA, the CDR3 is TGTGCCAGCAGCACGGACTCCGTCTCCGAGCAGTACTTC.

The chain recombines TRBV5-1 with TRBJ2-2; D tentatively fits TRBD1 or TRBD2 (6 bases each). Germline assignment: CDR1 SGHRS and CDR2 YFSETQ. Trimming took 1 base from V and 3 from J, leaving 7 bases between them. The CDR3 contains 14 residues. The CDR3 DNA reads TGCGCCAGCAGCTTGAGGGGGGACACCGGGGAGCTGTTTTTT. Its translation is CASSLRGDTGELFF.

This chain connects TRBV7-2 to TRBJ2-1; 7 positions agree with TRBD2. This CDR3 spans 14 amino acids. The V and J ends lost 4 bases and 11 bases, in that order; junction bases with no gene match: 11. CDR1 and CDR2 (germline): SGHTA, FQGNSA. CDR3 amino acids: CASSSDPGLPKQFF. The CDR3 DNA is TGTGCCAGCAGCTCTGACCCGGGACTACCCAAGCAGTTCTTC.

V usage is TRBV7-9 and J usage is TRBJ1-1; D is undetermined. V gave up 8 bases and J gave up 3 bases, with 13 bases separating them. CDR3 length: 13 amino acids. Germline CDR1 SEHNR, CDR2 FQNEAQ (reference sequence). The CDR3 DNA is TGTGCCAGCGGTCGAAGGCTCGACACTGAAGCTTTCTTT. It translates to CASGRRLDTEAFF.

This sequence joins TRBV11-2 and TRBJ2-5; perhaps TRBD2 as D (6 bases). CDR1 is SGHAT, CDR2 FQNNGV, per germline. The CDR3 is made up of 13 amino acids. The germline V and J ends were trimmed by 5 bases and 6 bases, with 13 bases remaining between them. The CDR3 sequence: CASSAGSRQTQYF. CDR3 bases: TGTGCCAGCAGCGCGGGATCCCGGCAGACCCAGTACTTC.

The chain is built from TRBV23-1 and TRBJ1-3; the D gene is possibly TRBD1 (6 bases). TRBV23-1 is an open reading frame whose function is uncertain. The CDR3 contains 12 residues. In nucleotides, the CDR3 is TGCGCGAGGGGGGGTTTTGGAAACACCATATATTTT. Protein product: CARGGFGNTIYF.

The chain carries TRBV11-2 and TRBJ2-7; a weak D match, TRBD2 (7 bases). V was cut by 1 base and J by 3 bases, with 16 bases left in between. CDR1 is SGHAT, CDR2 FQNNGV, per germline. The CDR3 runs to 16 residues. CDR3 in amino acids: CASSLVARGALYEQYF. CDR3 in DNA: TGTGCCAGCAGCTTAGTAGCTCGGGGGGCCCTCTACGAGCAGTACTTC.

Here the CDR3 reads CASSPRLAVNEQFF. The CDR3 DNA reads TGTGCCAGCAGCCCCCGACTAGCCGTGAATGAGCAGTTCTTC. The chain employs TRBV6-5 and TRBJ2-1; 7 bases are shared with TRBD2. Germline values: CDR1 MNHEY, CDR2 SVGAGI. This CDR3 region has 14 residues. Trimming cost V 6 bases and J 7 bases; bases outside gene matches: 9.

J is TRBJ2-6 and V is TRBV27; D may correspond to TRBD1 or TRBD2 (5 bases each). V was clipped by 3 bases and J by 0 bases, with 6 bases between them. CDR1 MNHEY and CDR2 SMNVEV come from the germline V gene (reference sequence). The CDR3 has 15 amino acids. The CDR3 sequence is CASSFGGSGANVLTF. The CDR3 DNA sequence: TGTGCCAGCAGTTTTGGGGGCTCTGGGGCCAACGTCCTGACTTTC.

The gene calls are TRBV7-3 and TRBJ2-7; 12 nucleotides line up with TRBD2. With V trimmed by 6 bases and J by 1 base, 4 bases remained unmatched. The CDR3 is 15 amino acids. CDR1 is SGHTA and CDR2 is FQGTGA in the germline V gene. CDR3 loop: CASRQTSGGSYEQYF. The CDR3 nucleotides are TGTGCCAGCAGGCAGACTAGCGGGGGATCCTACGAGCAGTACTTC.

CDR3 residues: CASRARKEEKLFF. CDR3 bases: TGTGCCAGTAGGGCGAGAAAGGAAGAAAAACTGTTTTTT. The chain is built from TRBV19 and TRBJ1-4; D is undetermined. The CDR3 has 13 residues. The germline gives CDR1 LNHDA, CDR2 SQIVND (reference sequence). V shed 6 bases and J shed 8 bases, with 13 bases lying between them.

The sample holds a few counts of this clone. V is TRBV6-1 and J is TRBJ1-2; D ambiguous. The germline gives CDR1 MNHNS, CDR2 SASEGT. Trimming pared 3 bases from V and 4 bases from J, leaving 9 bases between. The CDR3 runs to 13 residues. The CDR3 region is CASSDTQSYGYTF. The CDR3 nucleotides are TGTGCCAGCAGTGACACACAGAGCTATGGCTACACCTTC.

The CDR3 spells CASRGGYEQYF. As DNA, the CDR3 is TGCGCCAGCAGGGGGGGATACGAGCAGTACTTC. The chain has TRBV5-1 and TRBJ2-7, with a possible D match to TRBD2 (6 bases). Trimming left V 5 bases short and J 4 bases short, with 7 bases between. Per germline, CDR1 SGHRS and CDR2 YFSETQ. The CDR3 contains 11 residues.

The V gene is TRBV19, the J gene TRBJ2-2; no clear D gene. Germline V gene lookup returns CDR1 LNHDA and CDR2 SQIVND (reference sequence). CDR3 length: 12 amino acids. The V gene lost 6 bases and the J gene lost 6 bases, with 8 bases spanning the gap. The CDR3 DNA is TGTGCCAGTAGACGATGGTCCGGGGAGCTGTTTTTT. Encoded protein: CASRRWSGELFF.

V gene TRBV27 combines with J gene TRBJ2-7, with TRBD1 matching over 8 bases. Trimming took 3 bases from V and 3 from J; bases not matched to a gene: 10. Germline V CDR1 and CDR2: MNHEY, SMNVEV (reference sequence). The CDR3 sequence is 16 residues long. CDR3 in amino acids: CASSLARTGLHYEQYF. The CDR3 DNA sequence: TGTGCCAGCAGTTTGGCCAGGACAGGGCTACACTACGAGCAGTACTTC.

The chain couples TRBV27 to TRBJ1-2; the D gene is possibly TRBD1 (6 bases). V gave up 5 bases and J gave up 5 bases, with 15 bases separating them. The CDR3 is made up of 14 amino acids. Germline CDR1 and CDR2: MNHEY and SMNVEV (reference sequence). The CDR3 region has the DNA TGTGCCAGCAGTCCTACCCTACAGGGTTATGGCTACACCTTC. Protein: CASSPTLQGYGYTF.

A single count supports this clone. The chain has TRBV15 and TRBJ1-5; 8 nucleotides match TRBD1. This CDR3 has 18 residues. The trim removed 5 bases at V and 3 bases at J, leaving 15 bases unmatched. The germline CDR1 and CDR2 sequences are LNHNV and YYDKDF (reference sequence). CDR3 bases: TGTGCCACCAGCCCGACAGGGGCACAAAACGTTGTCAATCAGCCCCAGCATTTT. It codes for CATSPTGAQNVVNQPQHF. Full variable domain (remainder filled in from reference TRBV15 and TRBJ1-5): DAMVIQNPRYQVTQFGKPVTLSCSQTLNHNVMYWYQQKSSQAPKLLFHYYDKDFNNEADTPDNFQSRRPNTSFCFLDIRSPGLGDTAMYLCATSPTGAQNVVNQPQHFGDGTRLSIL.

V and J are TRBV5-4 and TRBJ2-2, with TRBD2 matching 11 bases. Trimming cost V 3 bases and J 17 bases; bases outside gene matches: 9. From germline, CDR1 is SGHNT and CDR2 YYREEE (reference sequence). The CDR3 is 13 amino acids. The CDR3 DNA reads as TGTGCCAGCAGCTCGGGACTAGCGGAGGGAAAATTTTTT. It specifies CASSSGLAEGKFF.

The gene calls are TRBV21-1 and TRBJ1-1; the tabulated D call, TRBD1, remains unverified against the DNA. TRBV21-1 is a recognized pseudogene. The CDR3 is made up of 15 amino acids. CDR3 region: CASSKVGQVNTEAFF. CDR3 nucleotide sequence: TGTGCCAGCAGCAAAGTGGGACAGGTGAACACTGAAGCTTTCTTT.

The rearrangement uses TRBV7-9 and TRBJ2-3; D ambiguous. This CDR3 spans 15 amino acids. The V and J ends lost 1 base and 8 bases respectively, with 16 bases between them. Germline V CDR1 and CDR2: SEHNR, FQNEAQ (reference sequence). The CDR3 DNA reads TGTGCCAGCAGCTTAGTGCCGGGTGGGCGAGGTACGCAGTATTTT. This translates into CASSLVPGGRGTQYF. Full variable domain (rest looked up from reference TRBV7-9 and TRBJ2-3): DTGVSQNPRHKITKRGQNVTFRCDPISEHNRLYWYRQTLGQGPEFLTYFQNEAQLEKSRLLSDRFSAERPKGSFSTLEIQRTEQGDSAMYLCASSLVPGGRGTQYFGPGTRLTVL.

V is TRBV6-5 and J is TRBJ1-1; unclear D gene. With 5 bases removed from V and 8 bases from J, the gap between germline ends came to 9 bases. Germline values: CDR1 MNHEY, CDR2 SVGAGI. CDR3 length equals 11 residues. DNA of the CDR3: TGTGCCAGCAGTCAGTCATTAGAAGCTTTCTTT. Protein sequence: CASSQSLEAFF.

V usage is TRBV25-1 and J usage is TRBJ2-5, with a possible D match to TRBD1 (5 bases). Trimming left V 5 bases short and J 0 bases short, with 10 bases between. Germline-derived CDR1 and CDR2 are MGHDK and SYGVNS. This CDR3 comprises 14 residues. CDR3 residues: CASSTGDYQETQYF. The CDR3 DNA sequence: TGTGCCAGCAGTACAGGAGACTACCAAGAGACCCAGTACTTC.

This chain uses TRBV28 with TRBJ1-5; 9 positions match TRBD1. Looked up from germline, CDR1 is MDHEN and CDR2 is SYDVKM. Trimming took 4 bases from V and 4 from J; bases not matched to a gene: 8. The CDR3 covers 16 residues. The CDR3 here is CASSYGGTGMNQPQHF. In DNA, the CDR3 is TGTGCCAGCAGTTATGGGGGGACAGGGATGAATCAGCCCCAGCATTTT.

The chain joins TRBV28 to TRBJ2-1; TRBD2 matches at 7 bases. CDR1 is MDHEN, CDR2 SYDVKM, per germline. J was trimmed by 8 bases and V by 2 bases; bases with no gene match: 6. The CDR3 spans 14 residues. CDR3 residues: CASSLAGVEYEQFF. In DNA, the CDR3 is TGTGCCAGCAGTTTAGCGGGAGTTGAGTATGAGCAGTTCTTC.

This chain links TRBV7-3 with TRBJ1-2; 9 bases match TRBD1. Germline V lookup: CDR1 SGHTA, CDR2 FQGTGA. V lost 5 bases and J lost 5; bases outside the gene matches: 6. The CDR3 has 14 residues. The CDR3 bases are TGTGCCAGCAGCCCGACGACAGGGGGTTATGGCTACACCTTC. Protein sequence: CASSPTTGGYGYTF.

The gene calls are TRBV19 and TRBJ2-5; the D is unclear. CDR3 length equals 13 residues. V lost 5 bases and J 4 bases, leaving 11 bases between the germline ends. Per germline, CDR1 LNHDA and CDR2 SQIVND (reference sequence). CDR3 region: CASSSSRVETQYF. CDR3 coding DNA: TGTGCCAGTAGTTCGTCCCGGGTAGAGACCCAGTACTTC.

CDR3: CATGAFSEQYF. The CDR3 nucleotides are TGTGCCACGGGGGCTTTCTCGGAGCAGTACTTC. V usage is TRBV28 and J usage is TRBJ2-7; D may correspond to TRBD1 or TRBD2 (6 bases each). CDR3 length: 11 residues. Germline V gene sequence: CDR1 MDHEN, CDR2 SYDVKM. The V end was cut by 10 bases, the J end by 7 bases, with 14 bases between.